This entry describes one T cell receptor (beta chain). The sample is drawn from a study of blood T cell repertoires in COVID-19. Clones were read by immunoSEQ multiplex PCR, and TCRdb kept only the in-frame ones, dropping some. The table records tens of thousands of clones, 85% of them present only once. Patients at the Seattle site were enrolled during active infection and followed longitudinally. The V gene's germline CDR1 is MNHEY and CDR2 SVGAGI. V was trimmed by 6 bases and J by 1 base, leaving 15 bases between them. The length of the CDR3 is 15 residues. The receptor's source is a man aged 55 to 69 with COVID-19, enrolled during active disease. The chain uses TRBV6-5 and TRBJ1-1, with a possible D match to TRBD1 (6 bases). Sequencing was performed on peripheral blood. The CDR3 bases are TGTGCCAGCAGAATTTCCTACAGGGAGAACACTGAAGCTTTCTTT. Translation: CASRISYRENTEAFF.